A selection of T cell receptor beta chains follows, all from one sample in a study of tumor-infiltrating lymphocytes in primary liver carcinoma. TCRdb recomputed calls from the multiplex PCR reads with MiXCR, one row per CDR3 protein. The sample has approximately 37,000 distinct CDR3 sequences; roughly 74% are singletons. Sequencing input: liver tumor tissue from sampling region 4. The receptor source for this set is a man between 35 and 55 years old with primary liver carcinoma and hepatitis B virus infection. Each CDR3 is given with its conserved first and last residue. The order of the fields is clone size, CDR3 length, V gene, D gene, J gene, CDR3 DNA, CDR3 protein. The D gene is left open where the match is weak. Size values are once, few and many counts, or a class for expanded clones, and some rows have none.

>medium-sized|17|TRBV5-6|NA|TRBJ2-1
TGTGCCAGCAGCTCGAACCTACAGGGGCGGGGGTACAATGAGCAGTTCTTC
CASSSNLQGRGYNEQFF
>NA|18|TRBV7-8|NA|TRBJ2-7
TGTGCCAGCCACCGAAGACCACCCGGAGGCAGCCGGGACTACGAGCAGTACTTC
CASHRRPPGGSRDYEQYF
>NA|13|TRBV29-1|TRBD1|TRBJ1-2
TGCAGCGTTGAAGAAGGCAGGGGGAATGGTTACGCCTTC
CSVEEGRGNGYAF
>NA|13|TRBV11-3|NA|TRBJ1-1
TGTGCCAGTAGCTTAGCAGTTAACACCGAGTCTTCCTTT
CASSLAVNTESSF
>NA|16|TRBV14|TRBD2|TRBJ2-1
TGTGCTAGGAGTGCCGTAGCGGGACGGGTAAACAATGAGAAGTTCTTC
CARSAVAGRVNNEKFF
>medium-sized|16|TRBV5-8|NA|TRBJ2-1
TGTGCCAGCAGCTTGGGTGGAGTAAGGGCTTACAATGAGCAGTTCTTC
CASSLGGVRAYNEQFF
>few|16|TRBV5-1|TRBD1|TRBJ1-2
TGCGCCAGCAGCTCATCCCCCTGGGGGCAGGGGGGTGGCTACACCTTC
CASSSSPWGQGGGYTF
>NA|17|TRBV11-1|TRBD2|TRBJ2-4
TGTGTCAGCAGCTTTCCCGGGACTAGCGGGCCCGGAAACATTCAGTACTTC
CVSSFPGTSGPGNIQYF
>NA|15|TRBV5-1|NA|TRBJ2-5
TGCGCCAGCAGCCTGTTCGGGATTGAGGGAGAGATCCAGTACTTC
CASSLFGIEGEIQYF
>large|13|TRBV4-2|NA|TRBJ1-4
TGTGCCAGCAGCCAGCCCCACCGTGAAAAACTGTTTTTT
CASSQPHREKLFF
>many|12|TRBV9|NA|TRBJ2-7
TGTGCCAGCAGCGGGGATTCCTACGAGCAGTACTTC
CASSGDSYEQYF
>few|16|TRBV6-1|NA|TRBJ1-1
TGTGCCAGCAGTGGTCCGGACAGCATAATGAACACTCAAGCTTTCTTT
CASSGPDSIMNTQAFF
>NA|15|TRBV6-6|TRBD1|TRBJ2-7
TGTGCCGGTAGTTACGGGACAGGGATCTCCTACGAGCAGTACTTC
CAGSYGTGISYEQYF
>few|15|TRBV5-1|TRBD1|TRBJ2-6
TGCGCCAGCAGCGTAACAGGGGCGCAGGCTGACGTCCTGACTTTC
CASSVTGAQADVLTF
>NA|16|TRBV4-3|NA|TRBJ1-2
TGCGCTAGCAGCCAGGCGGGGGCAGTGAGGAACTATGGCTACACCTTC
CASSQAGAVRNYGYTF
>NA|14|TRBV7-9|NA|TRBJ2-1
TGTGCCAGCAGTTCACCCAGACTGGAGCATGAGCAGTTCTTC
CASSSPRLEHEQFF
>NA|12|TRBV12-3/TRBV12-4|NA|TRBJ1-2
TGTGCCAACAGTATAGAGGGTCGCGGCTACACCTTC
CANSIEGRGYTF
>NA|19|TRBV7-9|TRBD2|TRBJ2-7
TGTGCCAGCAGCTTAATCTCGACTAGCGGGAGGCCCAGCTCCTACGAGCAGTACTTC
CASSLISTSGRPSSYEQYF
>NA|14|TRBV28|NA|TRBJ2-7
TGTACCAGCAGTTTCCAGGTAAACTCCTACGAGCAGTATTTC
CTSSFQVNSYEQYF
>NA|14|TRBV5-1|TRBD2|TRBJ2-1
TGCGCCAGGAGCTCTAGCGGGGGCTACAATGGGCAGTTCTTC
CARSSSGGYNGQFF
>many|15|TRBV5-1|NA|TRBJ1-5
TGCGCCAGCAGCTTGGGGGGGACTAGCAATCAGCCCCAGCATTTT
CASSLGGTSNQPQHF
>NA|13|TRBV5-1|NA|TRBJ1-1
TGCGCCAGCAGCAAGGGACGGGGAGATGAAGCTTTCTTC
CASSKGRGDEAFF
>NA|15|TRBV12-3/TRBV12-4|NA|TRBJ1-5
TGTGCCAACACGCGGGGCACTGTAATAAATCAGCCCCAGCATTTT
CANTRGTVINQPQHF
>many|13|TRBV15|NA|TRBJ2-7
TGTGCCACCAGCAGAGGATCCGGCTACGAGCAGTACTTC
CATSRGSGYEQYF
>NA|13|TRBV7-9|NA|TRBJ2-2
TGTGCCAGCAGATTTATCGCGGGCGGGGAGCTGTTTTTT
CASRFIAGGELFF
>NA|14|TRBV4-2|NA|TRBJ1-1
TGTACCAGCTGCCAAGGTCGGGGGAACACTGAAGCTTTCTTT
CTSCQGRGNTEAFF
>NA|20|TRBV5-4|NA|TRBJ2-1
TGTGCCAGCAGTCAATCCCGAGGGGGGCGGGGTTGGTGGCCACAGAATGAGCAGTTCTTC
CASSQSRGGRGWWPQNEQFF
>NA|14|TRBV11-3|NA|TRBJ2-1
TGCGCCGGCAGCTTAGGAGTCAGCAACAATGAGCAGTTCTTC
CAGSLGVSNNEQFF
>NA|18|TRBV4-1|TRBD2|TRBJ2-3
TGCGCCAGCAGCTTTCGGATCACTAGCGGGGGAAGCACAGATACGCGGTATTTT
CASSFRITSGGSTDTRYF
>NA|14|TRBV20-1|NA|TRBJ1-2
TGCAGTGCTAGAGGGGGTAAAGACAGATATGGCTACACCTTC
CSARGGKDRYGYTF
>NA|14|TRBV7-8|NA|TRBJ1-1
TGTGCCAGCAGCTTACTAGGGGCAGAAACTGAAGCTTTCTTT
CASSLLGAETEAFF
>NA|13|TRBV6-2/TRBV6-3|NA|TRBJ2-5
TGTGCCAGCAGTTTACTAGGACAAGAGACCCGGCACTTC
CASSLLGQETRHF